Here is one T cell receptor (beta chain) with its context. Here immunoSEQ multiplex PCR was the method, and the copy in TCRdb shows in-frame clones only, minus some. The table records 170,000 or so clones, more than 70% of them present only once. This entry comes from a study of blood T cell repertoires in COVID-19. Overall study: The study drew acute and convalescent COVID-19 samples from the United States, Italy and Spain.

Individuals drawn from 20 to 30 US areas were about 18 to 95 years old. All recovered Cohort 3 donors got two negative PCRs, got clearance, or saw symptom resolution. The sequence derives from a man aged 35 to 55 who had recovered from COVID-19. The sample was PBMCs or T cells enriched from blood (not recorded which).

DNA of the CDR3: TGTGCCAGCAGCGGGGAGGGGGATACGCAGTATTTT. This encodes CASSGEGDTQYF. The chain uses TRBV9 and TRBJ2-3, with 7 bases fitting TRBD2. The CDR3 covers 12 residues. Looked up from germline, CDR1 is SGDLS and CDR2 is YYNGEE. V dropped 3 bases and J dropped 6; count of bases not matched to a gene: 1.